Here is one T cell receptor beta chain with its context. The antigen is unknown. All donors were healthy Caucasians. The data originate from a study of identical twins. General study points: Insertions were fewer in abundant cord blood beta clonotypes, whereas memory repertoires showed none of this pattern. Because invariant MAIT and iNKT cells could be present, zero-insertion analyses could be partly confounded.

Using its own MiXCR run on the 5' RACE reads, TCRdb lists one record per CDR3 protein. The sample lists a few hundred thousand distinct CDR3 sequences, less than 20% occurring once. J gave up 7 bases and V 0 bases, and 7 bases lay outside the gene matches. Germline V CDR1 and CDR2: SEHNR, FQNEAQ (reference sequence). CDR3 length: 16 amino acids. The rearrangement links TRBV7-9 to TRBJ2-7; 12 nucleotides agree with TRBD1. The source is a man in his fifties in good health. Sequenced material: naive T cells sorted from blood. In DNA, the CDR3 is TGTGCCAGCAGCTTAGCTTCCGGGACAGGGGGCGCAGAGCAGTACTTC. This gives the protein CASSLASGTGGAEQYF.